Listed below are T cell receptor beta chains from one sample, sequenced in a study of sequential checkpoint blockade in melanoma. Sequencing was performed with immunoSEQ multiplex PCR; in TCRdb, only in-frame clones are kept and a portion is missing. The sample holds 15,000 to 20,000 clones, roughly 71% seen once. Sequencing used CD8+ T cells sorted from blood (inferred from file names), obtained from a patient given nivolumab and ipilimumab in sequence. These receptors were collected from a human donor with melanoma. The CDR3 runs from the conserved cysteine through the conserved F or W. The order of the fields is CDR3 protein, CDR3 DNA, V gene, CDR3 length, clone size, J gene, D gene. The D gene is left open where the match is weak. Part of the rows lack a size; the others show once, few, many or a class for expanded clones.

CASKVQSSYNEQFF	TGTGCCAGCAAAGTACAGAGCTCCTACAATGAGCAGTTCTTC	TRBV27	14	NA	TRBJ2-1	NA
CASTTAPRNQPQHF	TGTGCCAGCACGACAGCCCCTAGGAATCAGCCCCAGCATTTT	TRBV16	14	NA	TRBJ1-5	NA
CASSQVGTRAYEQYF	TGCGCCAGCAGCCAAGTGGGCACTAGGGCTTACGAGCAGTACTTC	TRBV4-1	15	NA	TRBJ2-7	NA
CASSESRGRAGELFF	TGCGCCAGCAGTGAGAGCAGGGGGCGGGCCGGGGAGCTGTTTTTT	TRBV10-1	15	NA	TRBJ2-2	TRBD1
CAISEGGEQFF	TGTGCCATCAGTGAGGGGGGCGAGCAGTTCTTC	TRBV10-3	11	few	TRBJ2-1	NA
CASSQGRGTNTEAFF	TGCGCCAGCAGCCAAGGCAGGGGTACCAACACTGAAGCTTTCTTT	TRBV4-3	15	NA	TRBJ1-1	NA
CASSIPLAGTDTQYF	TGTGCCAGTAGTATCCCCCTAGCGGGCACAGATACGCAGTATTTT	TRBV19	15	NA	TRBJ2-3	TRBD2
CATGGGPYTGELFF	TGTGCCACCGGGGGGGGGCCCTACACCGGGGAGCTGTTTTTT	TRBV27	14	NA	TRBJ2-2	TRBD2
CASSDSATEAFF	TGTGCCAGCAGTGACTCCGCGACTGAAGCTTTCTTT	TRBV6-6	12	NA	TRBJ1-1	NA
CASSLGQHTEAFF	TGTGCCAGCAGCTTGGGACAGCACACTGAAGCTTTCTTT	TRBV5-8	13	once	TRBJ1-1	NA
CASSSSGSIHNEQFF	TGTGCCAGCAGCTCGAGCGGGAGTATCCACAATGAGCAGTTCTTC	TRBV7-9	15	NA	TRBJ2-1	TRBD2
CASSLRDRAHWEQFF	TGTGCCAGCAGCTTGCGGGACAGGGCCCACTGGGAGCAGTTCTTC	TRBV5-4	15	NA	TRBJ2-1	TRBD1
CASSVGDKYQGYTF	TGTGCCAGCAGCGTGGGGGACAAGTATCAAGGCTACACCTTC	TRBV9	14	NA	TRBJ1-2	NA
CASSLQGYSYEQYF	TGTGCCAGCAGCTTGCAGGGATACTCCTACGAGCAGTACTTC	TRBV5-4	14	NA	TRBJ2-7	NA
CASSLTGNGLFF	TGCGCCAGCAGCTTAACAGGGAACGGACTGTTTTTT	TRBV5-1	12	NA	TRBJ1-4	NA
CASSPGHYNEQFF	TGTGCCAGCAGTCCGGGACACTACAATGAGCAGTTCTTC	TRBV25-1	13	NA	TRBJ2-1	NA
CASSLATSGRSETQYF	TGTGCCAGCAGCTTAGCGACTAGCGGGAGATCAGAGACCCAGTACTTC	TRBV7-6	16	NA	TRBJ2-5	TRBD2
CASSPGQARTDTQYF	TGTGCCAGCAGCCCCGGACAGGCGCGTACAGATACGCAGTATTTT	TRBV9	15	NA	TRBJ2-3	TRBD1
CASSSSGTGTDTQYF	TGTGCCAGCAGCTCGTCCGGGACAGGGACAGATACGCAGTATTTT	TRBV7-8	15	few	TRBJ2-3	TRBD1
CASSYSGTSSPDTQYF	TGTGCCAGCAGTTACTCCGGGACTAGTAGTCCAGATACGCAGTATTTT	TRBV6-6	16	large	TRBJ2-3	TRBD2
CASSEPRLGLAARSSYNEQFF	TGCGCCAGCAGTGAGCCACGATTGGGACTAGCAGCACGAAGCTCCTACAATGAGCAGTTCTTC	TRBV10-2	21	NA	TRBJ2-1	TRBD2
CASSPGGGDGYTF	TGTGCCAGCAGCCCGGGCGGAGGAGATGGCTACACCTTC	TRBV7-3	13	NA	TRBJ1-2	NA
CASSLLFPSYEQYF	TGTGCCAGCAGCTTACTTTTCCCCTCCTACGAGCAGTACTTC	TRBV7-8	14	medium-sized	TRBJ2-7	NA
CASSVAREAPTGELFF	TGTGCCAGCAGCGTAGCGCGGGAGGCCCCCACCGGGGAGCTGTTTTTT	TRBV9	16	NA	TRBJ2-2	TRBD2
CASSQDEQTYEQYF	TGCGCCAGCAGCCAAGATGAACAGACCTACGAGCAGTACTTC	TRBV4-3	14	medium-sized	TRBJ2-7	NA
CASSLGTGGEQYF	TGTGCCAGCAGCTTGGGGACAGGGGGCGAGCAGTACTTC	TRBV5-4	13	NA	TRBJ2-7	TRBD1
CASSLGYLDRAGNTIYF	TGTGCCAGCAGCTTAGGATACCTGGACAGGGCTGGAAACACCATATATTTT	TRBV7-9	17	few	TRBJ1-3	TRBD1
CGHSGDSNEKLFF	TGCGGGCACAGCGGGGATTCTAATGAAAAACTGTTTTTT	TRBV23-1	13	NA	TRBJ1-4	NA
CASSSVALGPDTQYF	TGTGCCAGCAGCTCCGTAGCGTTAGGACCAGATACGCAGTATTTT	TRBV13	15	NA	TRBJ2-3	NA
CAISERGYETGELFF	TGTGCCATCAGTGAGAGAGGGTATGAGACCGGGGAGCTGTTTTTT	TRBV10-3	15	few	TRBJ2-2	NA
CASSPGADSYEQYF	TGTGCCAGCAGCCCAGGGGCCGATTCCTACGAGCAGTACTTC	TRBV9	14	once	TRBJ2-7	NA
CASSQDGTRYNEQFF	TGCGCCAGCAGCCAAGATGGGACTAGATACAATGAGCAGTTCTTC	TRBV4-3	15	few	TRBJ2-1	TRBD2
CASGQAYYEQYF	TGTGCCAGCGGACAGGCTTACTACGAGCAGTACTTC	TRBV6-6	12	NA	TRBJ2-7	TRBD1
CASSLGPSYEQYF	TGTGCTAGCAGCTTAGGGCCCTCCTACGAGCAGTACTTC	TRBV7-7	13	NA	TRBJ2-7	NA
CASSLSPDSRNQPQHF	TGTGCCAGCAGTTTATCGCCGGACAGCCGCAATCAGCCCCAGCATTTT	TRBV27	16	NA	TRBJ1-5	NA
CASGLVPERVTGELFF	TGTGCTAGTGGTTTGGTACCCGAACGGGTCACCGGGGAGCTGTTTTTT	TRBV12-5	16	NA	TRBJ2-2	NA
CARSPFERRYGYTF	TGTGCCAGAAGCCCTTTCGAAAGGAGGTATGGCTACACCTTC	TRBV5-4	14	few	TRBJ1-2	NA
CASSYLGPMGGETQYF	TGTGCCAGCAGTTACCTCGGACCCATGGGGGGGGAGACCCAGTACTTC	TRBV6-5	16	NA	TRBJ2-5	TRBD2
CASSLPPGAVYEQYF	TGTGCCAGCAGCTTACCTCCAGGGGCCGTCTACGAGCAGTACTTC	TRBV7-6	15	once	TRBJ2-7	NA
CASGQDNEQFF	TGTGCCAGCGGGCAAGACAATGAGCAGTTCTTC	TRBV6-5	11	NA	TRBJ2-1	NA
CASSPGTGSSYNSPLHF	TGCGCCAGCAGCCCTGGGACAGGGAGCTCCTATAATTCACCCCTCCACTTT	TRBV4-3	17	NA	TRBJ1-6	TRBD1